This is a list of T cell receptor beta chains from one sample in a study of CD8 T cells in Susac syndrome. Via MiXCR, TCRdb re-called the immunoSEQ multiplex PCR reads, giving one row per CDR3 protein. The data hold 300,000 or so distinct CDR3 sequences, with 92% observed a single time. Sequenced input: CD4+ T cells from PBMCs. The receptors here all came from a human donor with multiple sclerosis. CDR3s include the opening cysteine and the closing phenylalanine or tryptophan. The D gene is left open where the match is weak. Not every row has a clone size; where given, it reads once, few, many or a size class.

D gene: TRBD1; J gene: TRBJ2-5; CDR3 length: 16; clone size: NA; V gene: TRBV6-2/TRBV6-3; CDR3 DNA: TGTGCCAGCAGTTACGGGACAGGGGGCGGACAAGAGACCCAGTACTTC; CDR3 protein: CASSYGTGGGQETQYF
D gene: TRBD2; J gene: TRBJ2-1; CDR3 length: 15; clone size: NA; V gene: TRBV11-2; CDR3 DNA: TGTGCCAGCAAGATTAGCGGGGGGGTGAACAATGAGCAGTTCTTC; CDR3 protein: CASKISGGVNNEQFF
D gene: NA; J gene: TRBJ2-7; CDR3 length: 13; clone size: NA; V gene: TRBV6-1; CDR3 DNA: TGTGCCAGCAGAAGTTGGGGGTCCTACGAGCAGTACTTC; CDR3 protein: CASRSWGSYEQYF
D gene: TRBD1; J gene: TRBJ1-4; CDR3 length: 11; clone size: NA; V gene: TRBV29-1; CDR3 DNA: TGCAGCATTAATACAGGGGGAAAACTGTTTTTT; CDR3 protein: CSINTGGKLFF
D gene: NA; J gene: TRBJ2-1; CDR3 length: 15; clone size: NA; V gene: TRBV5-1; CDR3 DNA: TGCGCCAGCAGCCTCGTGACCAGCTCCTACAATGAGCAGTTCTTC; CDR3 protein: CASSLVTSSYNEQFF
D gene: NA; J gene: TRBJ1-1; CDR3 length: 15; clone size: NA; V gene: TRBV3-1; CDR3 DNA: TGTGCCAGCAGCCAAGCGGGGGTGGGAGACACTGAAGCTTTCTTT; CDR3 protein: CASSQAGVGDTEAFF
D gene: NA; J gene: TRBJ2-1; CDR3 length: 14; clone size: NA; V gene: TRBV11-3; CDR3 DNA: TGTGCCAGCAGCCTGGGACCGAACTACAATGAGCAGTTCTTC; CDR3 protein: CASSLGPNYNEQFF
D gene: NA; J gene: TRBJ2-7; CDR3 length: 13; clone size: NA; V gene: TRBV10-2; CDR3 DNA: TGCGCCAGCACTCTCGGGGCTACTTTCGAGCAGTACTTC; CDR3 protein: CASTLGATFEQYF
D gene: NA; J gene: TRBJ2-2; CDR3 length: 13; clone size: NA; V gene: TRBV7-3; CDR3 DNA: TGTGCCAGCAGCTCTCTCGAGGCCGGGGAGCTGTTTTTT; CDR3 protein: CASSSLEAGELFF
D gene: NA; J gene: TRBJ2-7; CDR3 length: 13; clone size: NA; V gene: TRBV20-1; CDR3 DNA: TGCAGTGCTATTCCTAGATCGAGCTACGAGCAGTACTTC; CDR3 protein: CSAIPRSSYEQYF
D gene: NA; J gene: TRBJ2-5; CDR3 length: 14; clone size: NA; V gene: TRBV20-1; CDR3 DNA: TGCAGTGCTAGAGAAACCGGGACCTTCCTGGGCCAGTACTTC; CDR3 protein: CSARETGTFLGQYF
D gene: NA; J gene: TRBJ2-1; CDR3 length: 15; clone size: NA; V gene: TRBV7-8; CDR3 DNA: TGTGCCAGCAGCACACTAGGAGTATCCTACAATGAGCAGTTCTTC; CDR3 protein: CASSTLGVSYNEQFF
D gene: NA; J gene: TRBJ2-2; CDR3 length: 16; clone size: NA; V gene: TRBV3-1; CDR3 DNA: TGTGCCAGCAGCCAAGGTAGTACAGTCACGACCGGGGAGCTGTTTTTT; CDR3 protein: CASSQGSTVTTGELFF
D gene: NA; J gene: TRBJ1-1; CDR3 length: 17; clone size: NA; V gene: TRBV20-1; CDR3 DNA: TGCAGTGCAAATCCGGACAGACTGGTTTTACCGAACACTGAAGCTTTCTTT; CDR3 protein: CSANPDRLVLPNTEAFF
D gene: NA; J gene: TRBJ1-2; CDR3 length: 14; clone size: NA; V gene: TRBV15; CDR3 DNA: TGTGCCACCAGGTCGGGGGGAGTCAACTATGGCTACACCTTC; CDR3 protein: CATRSGGVNYGYTF
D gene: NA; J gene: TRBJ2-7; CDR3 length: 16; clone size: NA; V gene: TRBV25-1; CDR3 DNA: TGTGCCAGCAGTACCGGAGGGGGGGTTAGAAGCTACGAGCAGTACTTC; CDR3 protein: CASSTGGGVRSYEQYF
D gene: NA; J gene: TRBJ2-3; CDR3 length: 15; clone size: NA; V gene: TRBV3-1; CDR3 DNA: TGTGCCAGCAGCCAAGGGGGCGGGGGCACAGATACGCAGTATTTT; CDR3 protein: CASSQGGGGTDTQYF
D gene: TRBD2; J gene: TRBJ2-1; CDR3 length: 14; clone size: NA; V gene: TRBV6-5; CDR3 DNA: TGTGCCAGCAGTTTGACTAGCGGGTACAATGAGCAGTTCTTC; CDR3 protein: CASSLTSGYNEQFF
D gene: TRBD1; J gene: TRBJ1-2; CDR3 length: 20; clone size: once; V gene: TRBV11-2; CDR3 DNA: TGTGCCAGCAGTCCCCTGGGATGGGGGACAGGGGGCGCATTATACTATGGCTACACCTTC; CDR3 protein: CASSPLGWGTGGALYYGYTF
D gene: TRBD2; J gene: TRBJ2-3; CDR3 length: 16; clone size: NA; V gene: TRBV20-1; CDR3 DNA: TGCAGTGCTAGAGATCTCGGGCGGGGGGGCACAGATACGCAGTATTTT; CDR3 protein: CSARDLGRGGTDTQYF
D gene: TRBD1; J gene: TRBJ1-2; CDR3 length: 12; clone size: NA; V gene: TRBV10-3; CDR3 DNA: TGTGCCATCAGATCCGGGGGGGACAGCGTAACGTTC; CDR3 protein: CAIRSGGDSVTF
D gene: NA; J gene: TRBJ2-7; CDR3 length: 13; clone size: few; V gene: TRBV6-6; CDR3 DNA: TGTGCCAGCAGTTATGCAGGCTCCTACGAGCAGTACTTC; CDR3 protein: CASSYAGSYEQYF
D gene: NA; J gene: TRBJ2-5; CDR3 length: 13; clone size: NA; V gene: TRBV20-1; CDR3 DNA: TGCAGTGCCGACCCGGGGTACCAAGAGACCCAGTACTTC; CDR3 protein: CSADPGYQETQYF
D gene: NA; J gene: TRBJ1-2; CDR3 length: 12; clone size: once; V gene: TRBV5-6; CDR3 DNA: TGTGCCAGCAGCTCCCCCTCCTATGGCTACACCTTC; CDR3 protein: CASSSPSYGYTF